This record looks at one T cell receptor (beta chain) sequence and its context. This entry is derived from a study of blood T cell repertoires in COVID-19. Study details: Material from acute and convalescent COVID-19 was sourced from the United States, Italy and Spain. T cells, B-cell-depleted T cells, or PBMCs supplied cDNA or gDNA.

Here immunoSEQ multiplex PCR was the method, and the copy in TCRdb shows in-frame clones only, minus some. The sample holds about 210,000 clones, around 83% seen once. The CDR3 sequence is 14 residues long. CDR1 and CDR2 from the germline V gene are SGHDT and YYEEEE. Trimming removed 3 bases at V and 7 bases at J, with 14 bases between. This chain joins TRBV5-6 and TRBJ1-5; D gene ambiguous. The origin of this receptor is a woman in her sixties or seventies with COVID-19, enrolled during active disease. Sequenced sample: peripheral blood. The CDR3: CASSSGGAWQPQHF. The CDR3 DNA sequence: TGTGCCAGCAGCTCTGGAGGAGCCTGGCAGCCCCAGCATTTT.